This TCR beta chain was obtained from a study of blood T cells in healthy people across ages. A J-beta primer mix and a sample-barcoded 5' primer were used in a second PCR of about 7 to 12 cycles. TCRdb re-derived calls from the 5' RACE reads in MiXCR, one entry per CDR3 protein. The sample has more than 500,000 distinct CDR3 sequences, 27% seen once. This clonotype came up a few times. The receptor was derived from a woman in her 70s in good health. Input material: blood.

The CDR3 bases are TGCGCCAGCAGCCTCCGATTGTCGGGGGCTAGCTCCTACGAGCAGTACTTC. Translation: CASSLRLSGASSYEQYF. The J gene is TRBJ2-7, the V gene TRBV4-1; D possibly uses TRBD1 or TRBD2 (6 bases each). Trimming stripped 4 bases from V and 0 bases from J, with 19 bases between. Per the germline V gene, CDR1 is MGHRA and CDR2 is YSYEKL. This CDR3 spans 17 amino acids.